These 18 T cell receptor beta chains originate from one sample sequenced in a study of CD8 T cells in ankylosing spondylitis. TCRdb ran MiXCR on the 5' RACE reads and lists one entry per CDR3 protein. The sample lists 200,000 to 250,000 distinct CDR3 sequences; roughly a tenth were seen once. The sequenced material came from blood, either unsorted or a sorted T cell fraction (not recorded which). The receptors were sampled from a male donor with ankylosing spondylitis or in good health (not recorded which).

V and J are TRBV7-2 and TRBJ2-5; D is unclear. Trimming left V 5 bases short and J 9 bases short, with 16 bases between. This CDR3 has 13 amino acids. CDR1 and CDR2 (germline): SGHTA, FQGNSA. The CDR3 region is CASSPLLEASQYF. In DNA form, the CDR3 reads TGTGCCAGCAGCCCCCTCCTAGAGGCGTCCCAGTACTTC.

Many counts were recorded for this clonotype. V gene TRBV5-1 combines with J gene TRBJ1-4, with a possible D match to TRBD1 (5 bases). The CDR3 is made up of 14 amino acids. Germline CDR1 SGHRS, CDR2 YFSETQ. Trimming pared 1 base from V and 8 bases from J, leaving 12 bases between. The CDR3 coding sequence is TGCGCCAGCAGCTTGCAGGGCGGCGGCGAAAAACTGTTTTTT. Translating gives CASSLQGGGEKLFF.

CDR3: CASSASFYHTDTQYF. CDR3 nucleotide sequence: TGTGCCAGCAGTGCCTCGTTTTACCACACAGATACGCAGTATTTT. The chain links TRBV9 to TRBJ2-3; D unclear. CDR1 and CDR2 from the germline V gene are SGDLS and YYNGEE. The V end was cut by 5 bases, the J end by 2 bases, with 15 bases between. CDR3 length: 15 amino acids.

This clonotype was counted between two and nine times. This rearrangement joins TRBV5-1 to TRBJ2-7, with 10 positions matching TRBD1. Trimming removed 4 bases from V and 5 bases from J; junction bases left unmatched: 6. The length of the CDR3 is 14 residues. Germline CDR1 is SGHRS and CDR2 is YFSETQ. CDR3 sequence reads: CASSPGQGLNEQYF. The CDR3 DNA sequence: TGCGCCAGCAGCCCGGGACAGGGGTTGAACGAGCAGTACTTC. Supplemented by reference TRBV5-1 and TRBJ2-7, the full variable domain reads KAGVTQTPRYLIKTRGQQVTLSCSPISGHRSVSWYQQTPGQGLQFLFEYFSETQRNKGNFPGRFSGRQFSNSRSEMNVSTLELGDSALYLCASSPGQGLNEQYFGPGTRLTVT.

This clonotype was seen repeatedly, ten times or more. This rearrangement joins TRBV20-1 to TRBJ2-3; either TRBD1 or TRBD2 may fit D (6 bases each). Germline loops: CDR1 DFQATT, CDR2 SNEGSKA (reference sequence). V was shortened by 1 base and J by 6 bases, with 14 bases between the two germline ends. The CDR3 sequence is 14 residues long. In DNA form, the CDR3 reads TGCAGTGCTAGAGTCCGGGGGCGCGGGGATACGCAGTATTTT. Protein product: CSARVRGRGDTQYF.

This clonotype was detected only a few times. The chain is built from TRBV5-1 and TRBJ1-1; perhaps TRBD1 as D (6 bases). Trimming took 1 base from V and 5 from J, leaving 18 bases between them. Germline values: CDR1 SGHRS, CDR2 YFSETQ. This CDR3 is 16 amino acids long. CDR3 in DNA: TGCGCCAGCAGCTTGTCCGTTCGGGGGCAGCGAACTGAAGCTTTCTTT. Translation gives CASSLSVRGQRTEAFF.

In its sample, this clonotype was seen many times. This chain connects TRBV5-1 to TRBJ2-3; 7 nucleotides agree with TRBD2. The CDR3 consists of 14 residues. V lost 4 bases to trimming and J lost 2 bases; unmatched junction nucleotides: 4. CDR1 and CDR2 (germline): SGHRS, YFSETQ. The CDR3 DNA reads TGCGCCAGCAGCGGGGGGGACTCCACAGATACGCAGTATTTT. Encoded protein: CASSGGDSTDTQYF.

This clonotype was picked up a small number of times. The chain combines TRBV7-6 with TRBJ2-3, with 10 positions matching TRBD1. The germline CDR1 and CDR2 sequences are SGHVS and FNYEAQ. The CDR3 runs 17 residues. With V trimmed by 5 bases and J by 0 bases, 8 bases remained unmatched. The CDR3 sequence is CASSQQTGGFSTDTQYF. The CDR3 region has the DNA TGTGCCAGCAGCCAGCAGACAGGGGGCTTTAGCACAGATACGCAGTATTTT.

This clonotype was found many times. This chain connects TRBV7-9 to TRBJ1-5, with 8 bases aligning to TRBD1. This CDR3 is 14 amino acids long. V was clipped by 5 bases and J by 2 bases; unmatched bases: 2. Germline CDR1 and CDR2: SEHNR and FQNEAQ (reference sequence). The CDR3 nucleotides are TGTGCCAGCAGCACGACAGGGGGCAATCAGCCCCAGCATTTT. It yields the protein CASSTTGGNQPQHF.

This clonotype was observed at least ten times. This chain connects TRBV20-1 to TRBJ1-1; no reliable D call. This CDR3 spans 12 amino acids. V was cut by 5 bases and J by 0 bases, with 7 bases left in between. Germline values: CDR1 DFQATT, CDR2 SNEGSKA (reference sequence). Here the CDR3 reads CSAPALNTEAFF. CDR3 bases: TGCAGTGCTCCAGCCCTGAACACTGAAGCTTTCTTT.

The chain couples TRBV5-1 to TRBJ1-3, with D possibly matching TRBD1 (5 bases). From germline, CDR1 is SGHRS and CDR2 YFSETQ. This CDR3 contains 18 residues. Trimming removed 0 bases at V and 0 bases at J, with 16 bases between. The CDR3 nucleotides read TGCGCCAGCAGCTTGGGACAGAAACTAGCCCGCTCTGGAAACACCATATATTTT. Residues: CASSLGQKLARSGNTIYF.

At least ten counts were recorded for this clonotype. The chain uses TRBV5-5 and TRBJ1-5; TRBD1 aligns across 9 bases. V was clipped by 4 bases and J by 6 bases; unmatched bases: 14. This CDR3 has 17 amino acids. CDR1 SGHKS and CDR2 YYEKEE come from the germline V gene (reference sequence). CDR3 protein: CASSPRGRDREVQPQHF. CDR3 nucleotides: TGTGCCAGCAGCCCGCGCGGCCGGGACAGGGAGGTTCAGCCCCAGCATTTT. The full variable domain, rest sourced from reference TRBV5-5 and TRBJ1-5, is DAGVTQSPTHLIKTRGQQVTLRCSPISGHKSVSWYQQVLGQGPQFIFQYYEKEERGRGNFPDRFSARQFPNYSSELNVNALLLGDSALYLCASSPRGRDREVQPQHFGDGTRLSIL.

This clonotype has at least ten counts. The rearrangement links TRBV12-3 or TRBV12-4 to TRBJ1-2, with unresolved D. Trimming shortened V by 10 bases and J by 7 bases, and 19 bases separated the two germline ends. The CDR3 runs to 13 residues. The CDR3 DNA sequence: TGTGCCACCAAATTACAAGGGCGTCGTGGCTACACCTTC. It is translated as CATKLQGRRGYTF.

There are many counts of this clonotype. This chain joins TRBV5-1 and TRBJ2-1, with TRBD2 identical over 8 bases. The CDR3 is 16 amino acids. The germline gives CDR1 SGHRS, CDR2 YFSETQ. The junction had 7 bases not matched to a gene; V was cut back by 2 bases and J by 3 bases. DNA of the CDR3: TGCGCCAGCAGCTTACCCTCCGGGGGGGGCTACAATGAGCAGTTCTTC. This codes for CASSLPSGGGYNEQFF.

The gene calls are TRBV7-7 and TRBJ2-5; D is ambiguous. CDR1 is SSHAT and CDR2 is FNYEAQ in the germline V gene (reference sequence). The CDR3 totals 13 residues. The chain's CDR3 is CASAPDLGETQYF. CDR3 in DNA: TGTGCTTCCGCCCCGGATCTCGGGGAGACCCAGTACTTC.

This clonotype was counted a few times. This sequence joins TRBV5-1 and TRBJ2-7; D remains unclear. Germline CDR1 and CDR2: SGHRS and YFSETQ. V dropped 1 base and J dropped 2 bases, with 7 bases sitting between them. CDR3 length equals 13 residues. The CDR3 is CASSLQPPYEQYF. The CDR3 coding sequence is TGCGCCAGCAGCTTGCAGCCGCCCTACGAGCAGTACTTC.

In its sample, this clonotype was seen many times. The V gene is TRBV7-9, the J gene TRBJ2-2; no clear D. Germline V gene data show CDR1 as SEHNR and CDR2 as FQNEAQ (reference sequence). The CDR3 loop spans 16 amino acids. V dropped 4 bases and J dropped 0 bases, with 12 bases sitting between them. The CDR3, as DNA: TGTGCCAGCAGCTGGGTTTCTACGACGAACACCGGGGAGCTGTTTTTT. Its protein is CASSWVSTTNTGELFF. The full variable domain, rest sourced from reference TRBV7-9 and TRBJ2-2, is DTGVSQNPRHKITKRGQNVTFRCDPISEHNRLYWYRQTLGQGPEFLTYFQNEAQLEKSRLLSDRFSAERPKGSFSTLEIQRTEQGDSAMYLCASSWVSTTNTGELFFGEGSRLTVL.

This clonotype has ten or more counts. The J gene is TRBJ1-2, the V gene TRBV9; D gene uncertain. Trimming took 1 base from V and 0 from J, leaving 7 bases between them. CDR1 is SGDLS and CDR2 is YYNGEE in the germline V gene. The CDR3 is 14 amino acids. CDR3 nucleotides: TGTGCCAGCAGCGTATCGGGAGCTAACTATGGCTACACCTTC. Translated: CASSVSGANYGYTF.